This TCR beta chain derives from a study of blood T cell repertoires in COVID-19. The V and J ends lost 5 bases and 1 base, in that order; junction bases with no gene match: 5. The CDR3 is 14 residues long. Germline CDR1 SGHRS, CDR2 YFSETQ. Clones were read by immunoSEQ multiplex PCR, and TCRdb kept only the in-frame ones, dropping some. The sample shows approximately 170,000 clones, about 83% of them seen only once. Sequenced: peripheral blood. The sequence derives from a woman over 75 with COVID-19, enrolled during active disease. The chain couples TRBV5-1 to TRBJ1-1, with TRBD1 identical over 7 bases. The CDR3 reads CASRPTGENTEAFF. The CDR3 DNA follows: TGCGCCAGCAGACCCACAGGGGAGAACACTGAAGCTTTCTTT. Supplemented by reference TRBV5-1 and TRBJ1-1, the full variable domain reads KAGVTQTPRYLIKTRGQQVTLSCSPISGHRSVSWYQQTPGQGLQFLFEYFSETQRNKGNFPGRFSGRQFSNSRSEMNVSTLELGDSALYLCASRPTGENTEAFFGQGTRLTVV.